The 6 T cell receptor beta chains below come from one sample, sequenced in a study of Ad26.COV2.S vaccination and SARS-CoV-2 variants. Profiling relied on immunoSEQ multiplex PCR, and the TCRdb table lists in-frame clones only, not all of them. Seen here are 440,000 or so clones, 92% observed once, and the top ten hold about 1.7%. As for treatment: roughly 18 received Ad26.COV2.S at low or high dose, single or two shots; a few received placebo; per-sample allocation not given. Vaccine and placebo recipients were sampled on day 63 after the first injection. Material: peripheral blood, obtained in a trial of Ad26.COV2.S vaccine versus placebo. These receptors all come from a person between 18 and 59 years old who received the Ad26.COV2.S COVID-19 vaccine or a placebo.

The chain joins TRBV7-2 to TRBJ2-3; the D is unclear. Germline V gene lookup returns CDR1 SGHTA and CDR2 FQGNSA. With 1 base removed from V and 2 bases from J, the gap between germline ends came to 7 bases. The CDR3 runs 14 residues. CDR3: CASSLGFTTDTQYF. The CDR3 nucleotides read TGTGCCAGCAGCTTAGGGTTCACCACAGATACGCAGTATTTT.

This chain uses TRBV30 with TRBJ1-4; D might be TRBD1 (5 bases). The CDR3 covers 13 residues. V was trimmed by 8 bases and J by 5 bases, leaving 15 bases between them. Germline CDR1 reads GTSNPN; CDR2 reads SVGIG (reference sequence). DNA of the CDR3: TGTGCCGGGCTTCGGGACGGGAATGAAAAACTGTTTTTT. It codes for CAGLRDGNEKLFF.

The chain is built from TRBV7-9 and TRBJ2-5, with TRBD1 matching 10 bases. The CDR3 runs to 16 residues. Unmatched junction bases numbered 11, after V lost 5 bases and J lost 5 bases. CDR1 and CDR2 (germline): SEHNR, FQNEAQ (reference sequence). DNA of the CDR3: TGTGCCAGCAGCCCCAAGGGGGACAGGGGAATGGAGACCCAGTACTTC. Amino acid sequence: CASSPKGDRGMETQYF.

The chain has TRBV7-9 and TRBJ1-2; D unclear. This CDR3 contains 14 residues. The germline V and J ends were trimmed by 2 bases and 4 bases, with 11 bases remaining between them. The germline V gene encodes CDR1 SEHNR and CDR2 FQNEAQ (reference sequence). Here the CDR3 DNA reads TGTGCCAGCAGCTTACCGCGAGGATTCTATGGCTACACCTTC. Amino acids: CASSLPRGFYGYTF.

The chain recombines TRBV6-2 or TRBV6-3 with TRBJ2-5, with 8 bases that match TRBD2. With V trimmed by 6 bases and J by 1 base, 4 bases remained unmatched. Germline CDR1 is MNHEY and CDR2 is SVGEGT. This CDR3 contains 14 residues. The CDR3, as DNA: TGTGCCAGCAGCCCGGGGGGGATCCAAGAGACCCAGTACTTC. This codes for CASSPGGIQETQYF.

The CDR3 DNA sequence: TGTGCCAGCAGTTACCAGAGCGGGGGGGCCCGGAATGAGCAGTTCTTC. Its translation is CASSYQSGGARNEQFF. The rearrangement links TRBV27 to TRBJ2-1; 10 bases are a match to TRBD2. Germline V gene data show CDR1 as MNHEY and CDR2 as SMNVEV (reference sequence). The junction had 10 bases not matched to a gene; V was cut back by 4 bases and J by 7 bases. The CDR3 consists of 16 residues.